This T cell receptor beta chain stems from a study of blood T cells in healthy people across ages. CDR3 length: 17 residues. After removal of 2 bases from V and 1 base from J, the junction contained 8 bases not matched to a gene. Germline-derived CDR1 and CDR2 are SGHTA and FQGNSA. For the second PCR, which ran for about 6 to 11 cycles, a sample-barcoded 5' primer and a J-beta primer mix were used. TCRdb redid the calling of the 5' RACE reads with MiXCR, one entry per CDR3 protein. The top ten clones hold roughly 22% of a sample with roughly 800,000 distinct CDR3 sequences, roughly 50% of them seen once.

The clonotype originates from a man younger than 45 in good health. Sequenced material: blood. This chain uses TRBV7-2 with TRBJ2-3; 8 nucleotides line up with TRBD2. The CDR3 loop is CASSLRKAGEGTDTQYF. In DNA form, the CDR3 reads TGTGCCAGCAGCTTAAGGAAAGCGGGAGAGGGCACAGATACGCAGTATTTT.